This T cell receptor beta chain was found in a study of molecular identifiers for immune sequencing clone quantification. Whole-study results and caveats: Whereas naive cells kept under 1% of molecules in clones above 20 RNA copies, such clones held over 98% in effectors.

It was with previously described methods and listed TCR primers that bulk TCR libraries were made. TCRdb called the PCR reads again in MiXCR, with one record for every CDR3 protein. The table has about 640,000 distinct CDR3 sequences, 20% seen once. In germline, CDR1 is LNHDA, CDR2 SQIVND (reference sequence). The CDR3 length is 13 residues. Deletions cut 5 bases from V and 5 bases from J, with 9 bases between. A few counts support this clonotype. Its antigen is unidentified. Sorted naive CD8 T cells, roughly 20,000 to 1,100,000, were sequenced from 10%, 30% or 50% RNA. The sequence was collected from a human donor in good health. Some libraries in this study had Jurkat cell RNA spiked in. This chain connects TRBV19 to TRBJ2-2; no definite D call. Material for sequencing was naive CD8+ T cells from blood, with Jurkat cell RNA spiked in. Subset denoted: FACS-sorted CD8+CD4-CCR7+CD45RA+ naive T cells. The CDR3 region has the DNA TGTGCCAGTAGTCACTTCGAGACCGGGGAGCTGTTTTTT. Protein sequence: CASSHFETGELFF.